Sequencing of this T cell receptor beta chain was carried out in a study of response to subunit inactivated influenza vaccine. Whole-study results and caveats: It was suggested by the authors that few new T cells are recruited by each seasonal influenza vaccination.

TCRdb used MiXCR to reprocess the RT-PCR reads, holding one entry per CDR3 protein. The table lists hundreds of thousands of distinct CDR3 sequences, over 9.5% of them singletons. The J segment lost 6 bases and the V segment lost 2 bases, leaving 0 bases of the junction unmatched. The CDR3 spans 14 residues. Germline V gene lookup returns CDR1 LGHDT and CDR2 YNNKEL (reference sequence). Notes on this clonotype: The antigen is undetermined.

The clonotype originates from a man aged 45-60 years who received an inactivated influenza vaccine. The chain uses TRBV3-1 and TRBJ1-6; 8 nucleotides agree with TRBD1. The sample here was PBMCs from blood, taken on the day of vaccination. The CDR3 nucleotides are TGTGCCAGCAGCCAAACAGGGGGTAATTCACCCCTCCACTTT. It codes for CASSQTGGNSPLHF.